This T cell receptor beta chain comes out of a study of technical replicates of blood from a handful of donors. Germline CDR1 ENHRY, CDR2 SYGVKD. Trimming shortened V by 0 bases and J by 7 bases, and 10 bases separated the two germline ends. The CDR3 sequence is 14 residues long. The data were produced by immunoSEQ multiplex PCR, yet TCRdb's version contains in-frame clones alone and is incomplete. The table records some 80,000 clones, about 95% of them present only once. This receptor was taken from a human donor in good health. The chain employs TRBV10-3 and TRBJ2-1; possible D gene TRBD2, 5 bases. Source material: T cells isolated from PBMCs. The CDR3 is CAISESRELNEQFF. The CDR3 DNA follows: TGTGCCATCAGTGAGTCGAGGGAATTGAATGAGCAGTTCTTC.